This TCR beta chain was identified in a study of T cell repertoires in cytomegalovirus infection. CDR1 is MGHDK and CDR2 is SYGVNS in the germline V gene. This CDR3 comprises 14 residues. This clonotype was seen more than once but under ten times. As yet, its antigen is unknown. Germline and junction disagree at one end, which may indicate a read error. Findings and caveats of the study: Carriers of CMV plus the relevant HLA were identified by cumulative public TCR beta family frequency. CMV-specific TCR beta clonotypes restricted by HLA-C were the ones dominating the ex vivo response.

One entry per CDR3 protein results from TCRdb running MiXCR on the reads. The sample yields approximately 910,000 distinct CDR3 sequences, 30% to 40% seen once. The receptor was isolated from a human donor in good health (CMV status not recorded). Some clones in this sample may be carry-over from other donors' samples. Source: cultured CD8+ T cells from PBMCs, taken from culture after CMV antigen stimulation. The chain links TRBV25-1 to TRBJ1-2; D possibly corresponds to TRBD1 (6 bases). CDR3 amino acids: CANSGAGTYYGYTF. The CDR3 DNA is TGTGCCAACAGTGGAGCCGGGACATACTATGGCTACACCTTC.